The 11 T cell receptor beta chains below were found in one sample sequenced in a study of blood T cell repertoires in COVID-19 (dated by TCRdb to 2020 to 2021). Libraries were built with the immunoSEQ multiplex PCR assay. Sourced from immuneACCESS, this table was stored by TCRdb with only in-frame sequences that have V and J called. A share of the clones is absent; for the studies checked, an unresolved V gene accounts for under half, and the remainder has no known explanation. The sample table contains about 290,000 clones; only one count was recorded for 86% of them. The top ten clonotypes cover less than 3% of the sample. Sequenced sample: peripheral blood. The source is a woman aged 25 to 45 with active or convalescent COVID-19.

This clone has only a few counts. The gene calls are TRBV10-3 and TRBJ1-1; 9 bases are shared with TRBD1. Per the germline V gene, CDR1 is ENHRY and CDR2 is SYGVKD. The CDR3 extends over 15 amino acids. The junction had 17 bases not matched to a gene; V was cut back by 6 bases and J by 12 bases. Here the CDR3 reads CAISLLVPGQGMTFF. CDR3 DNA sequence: TGTGCCATCAGCCTACTAGTCCCGGGACAGGGTATGACTTTCTTT.

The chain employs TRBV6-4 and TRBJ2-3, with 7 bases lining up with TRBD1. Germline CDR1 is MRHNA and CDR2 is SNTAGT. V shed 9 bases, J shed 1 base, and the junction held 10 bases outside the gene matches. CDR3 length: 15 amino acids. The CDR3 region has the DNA TGTGCCAGTGAAACAGGGGAATTGGGCACAGATACGCAGTATTTT. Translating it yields CASETGELGTDTQYF.

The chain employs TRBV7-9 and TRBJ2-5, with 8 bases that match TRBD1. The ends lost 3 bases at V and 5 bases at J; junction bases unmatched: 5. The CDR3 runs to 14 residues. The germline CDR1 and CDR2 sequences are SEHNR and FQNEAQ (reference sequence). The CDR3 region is CASSFSGGEETQYF. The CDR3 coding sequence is TGTGCCAGCAGCTTCTCAGGGGGCGAGGAGACCCAGTACTTC.

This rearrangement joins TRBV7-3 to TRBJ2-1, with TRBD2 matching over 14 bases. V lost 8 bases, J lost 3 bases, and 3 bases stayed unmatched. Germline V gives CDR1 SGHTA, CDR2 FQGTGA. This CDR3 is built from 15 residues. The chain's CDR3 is CASGLAGGGYNEQFF. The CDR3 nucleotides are TGTGCCAGCGGACTAGCGGGGGGCGGCTACAATGAGCAGTTCTTC.

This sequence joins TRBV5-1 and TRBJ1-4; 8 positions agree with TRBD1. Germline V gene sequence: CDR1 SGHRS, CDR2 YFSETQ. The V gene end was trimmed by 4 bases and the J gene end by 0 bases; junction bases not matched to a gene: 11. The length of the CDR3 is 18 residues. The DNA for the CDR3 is TGCGCCAGCAGCCCCACCGACAGGGGAATTGCAACTAATGAAAAACTGTTTTTT. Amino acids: CASSPTDRGIATNEKLFF.

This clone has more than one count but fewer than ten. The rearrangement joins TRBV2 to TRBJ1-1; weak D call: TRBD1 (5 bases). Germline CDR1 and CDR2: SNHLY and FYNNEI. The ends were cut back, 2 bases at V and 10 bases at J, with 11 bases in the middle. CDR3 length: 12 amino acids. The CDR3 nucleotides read TGTGCCAGCAGTGAACGGGGGTCAGGAGCTTTCTTT. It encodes CASSERGSGAFF.

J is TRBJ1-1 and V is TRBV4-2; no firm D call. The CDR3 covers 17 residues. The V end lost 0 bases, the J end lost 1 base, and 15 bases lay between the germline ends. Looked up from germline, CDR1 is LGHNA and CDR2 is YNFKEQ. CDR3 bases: TGTGCCAGCAGCCAAGACCTCTCACATGGAGGGAACACTGAAGCTTTCTTT. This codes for CASSQDLSHGGNTEAFF.

The CDR3: CASLPGGLNYGYTF. Here the CDR3 DNA reads TGTGCCAGCCTACCGGGGGGGTTGAACTATGGCTACACCTTC. The genes are TRBV7-2 and TRBJ1-2, with D tentatively TRBD1 (5 bases). Germline values: CDR1 SGHTA, CDR2 FQGNSA. V was trimmed by 8 bases and J by 2 bases, leaving 15 bases between them. The CDR3 runs 14 residues.

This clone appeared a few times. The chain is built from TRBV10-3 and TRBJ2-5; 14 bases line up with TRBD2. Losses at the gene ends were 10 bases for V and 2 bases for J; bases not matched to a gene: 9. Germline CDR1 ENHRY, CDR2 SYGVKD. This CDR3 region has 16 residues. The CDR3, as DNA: TGTGCCACCGCGACTAGCGGGGGGGCCAATCAAGAGACCCAGTACTTC. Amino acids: CATATSGGANQETQYF.

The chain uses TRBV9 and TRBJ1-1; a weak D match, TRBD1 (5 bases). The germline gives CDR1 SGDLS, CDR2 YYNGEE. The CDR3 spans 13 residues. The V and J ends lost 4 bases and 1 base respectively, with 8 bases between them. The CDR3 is CASSPTGNTEAFF. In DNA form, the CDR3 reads TGTGCCAGCAGCCCCACAGGGAACACTGAAGCTTTCTTT.

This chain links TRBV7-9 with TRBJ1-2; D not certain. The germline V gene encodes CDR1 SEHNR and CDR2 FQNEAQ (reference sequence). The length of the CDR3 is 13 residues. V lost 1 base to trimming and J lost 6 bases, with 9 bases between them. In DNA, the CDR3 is TGTGCCAGCAGCTTAGGCCGATCGGATGGCTACACCTTC. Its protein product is CASSLGRSDGYTF.